This TCR beta chain was sequenced for a study of control samples from healthy donors and cancer patients. From germline, CDR1 is SGHVS and CDR2 FNYEAQ. The CDR3 runs 13 residues. V was cut by 5 bases and J by 5 bases, with 9 bases left in between. Sequencing was performed with immunoSEQ multiplex PCR; in TCRdb, only in-frame clones are kept and a portion is missing. The data show 6,000 to 8,000 clones, with over 70% seen just once and approximately 15% held by the top ten. The clonotype comes from a male donor with melanoma. The chain is built from TRBV7-6 and TRBJ2-2; D remains unclear. Sequences were obtained from formalin-fixed, paraffin-embedded tissue. The CDR3 spells CASSPRSTGELFF. In DNA, the CDR3 is TGTGCCAGCAGCCCCCGGTCTACCGGGGAGCTGTTTTTT.